This TCR beta chain was captured by sequencing in a study of graft-versus-host responses after intestinal transplantation. Study information: Recipients had multivisceral, liver-intestinal, or isolated intestinal transplants. Anti-thymocyte globulin was used for induction in all recipients, who then took tacrolimus and steroids for roughly 3 years.

The CDR3 extends over 15 amino acids. V lost 0 bases to trimming and J lost 2 bases, with 10 bases between them. The V gene's germline CDR1 is MGHRA and CDR2 YSYEKL. General study points: Where graft-donor T cell macrochimerism was present, patients had high graft-versus-host to host-versus-graft clonal ratios in allografts.

Clones were read by immunoSEQ multiplex PCR, and TCRdb kept only the in-frame ones, dropping some. The sample holds about 78,000 clones, about nine tenths seen once. About this clone itself: The antigen is unknown.

The V and J genes are TRBV4-1 and TRBJ1-2; D is uncertain. This TCR was sampled from a human donor who was the organ donor for an intestinal transplant. The source material was unstimulated CD8+ T cells sorted from spleen or lymph node cells, sampled before transplant. This CDR3 is CASSQDSEANYGYTF. CDR3 coding DNA: TGCGCCAGCAGCCAAGATTCGGAGGCCAACTATGGCTACACCTTC.